This TCR beta chain was found in a study of T cells in Graves' hyperthyroidism and ophthalmopathy (dated 2019 in TCRdb). In terms of the full investigation: TCR V-J signatures able to tell the groups apart were searched for in a discovery cohort of 90 to 100 patients, of whom over 40 had Graves' ophthalmopathy and more than 55 had stable Graves' hyperthyroidism. Prospective prediction of ophthalmopathy was tested in an independent validation cohort of under 20 hyperthyroidism patients and some 17 patients who later progressed to ophthalmopathy. The approximately 100 discovery patients were divided at random into training and test sets in a 7:3 ratio. Thyroid tissue and blood T-cell repertoires from roughly 6 Graves' hyperthyroidism patients were also compared in the study. Following sampling, methimazole starting at 30 mg daily was given to hyperthyroidism patients, and high-dose intravenous methylprednisolone was given to ophthalmopathy patients. TCR Vbeta CDR3 sequencing of 130 to 150 peripheral blood samples (over 40 ophthalmopathy, about 80 hyperthyroidism and approximately 17 progressor patients) is reported in the paper.

What the study reported, not specific to this receptor: In cross-validation, a model built on a 13 V-J signature told ophthalmopathy apart from stable hyperthyroidism with approximately 90% sensitivity and around 83% specificity, and in testing the same model reached 80%/75%. Blood samples also contained most of the expanded thyroid clonotypes (frequency above 0.001), which suggests that blood repertoires may reflect thyroid immune responses. No statistical method was used to fix the sample size in advance, and group allocation was not hidden from the investigators. In validation, progression to ophthalmopathy was predicted by the model with around 70% sensitivity and 72% to 85% specificity, a median of about 6.8 months before onset.

For this chain, trimming is 4 bases at the V end and 4 bases at the J end, and the number of junction bases without a gene match is 3. The germline V gene yields SGHRS for CDR1 and YFSETQ for CDR2. Counted from cysteine to phenylalanine, this CDR3 has 14 amino acids. The retained sequence is limited to the CDR3, 42 bases, with the frame set at the first base. Ten or more counts support this clonotype. The antigen it recognizes is unknown. No per-base quality is available; no much larger clone lies one base away. Exclusion was applied to patients with uncontrolled infections, other autoimmune diseases, pregnancy or lactation. Diagnoses were established on the basis of clinical symptoms, serum thyroxine and TRAb, thyroid ultrasound, and orbital computed tomography. Total RNA was extracted with Trizol reagent, and quality was checked on an Agilent 2100 Bioanalyzer. Amplification of TCR beta CDR3 regions was carried out from RNA transcripts. The first round of RT-PCR for the TCR CDR3 was performed with the HTBI primer set and the Qiagen OneStep RT-PCR kit. Libraries were constructed in a second round of multiplex PCR, after which size selection and purification were carried out. The libraries were sequenced on an Illumina HiSeq2000 using paired-end 100 bp reads. The original methods were these. Raw data were processed with SOAPnuke, discarding reads with adapters, uncalled bases, mean Phred below 15, or no exact constant-primer or identifier match. High-quality paired reads were merged with COPE v1.2.5, and unique nucleotide sequences were defined as clonotypes. MiTCR v1.1 was used to align clonotypes to the IMGT TRBV, TRBD and TRBJ reference segments. Only V-J combinations with frequency above 0.0001, covering about 99% of repertoires, were analysed. A TCS score was defined as the ratio of F50 (clonal expansion) to E x V (chaos), with BLOSUM62-based TCRdist applied between CDR3 peptides within each V-J. Welch's t-statistics and random forest reduced fewer than 550 V-J features to roughly 13, which were used in a naive Bayes classifier (R e1071). Thyroid-blood repertoire similarity was quantified with the Morisita-Horn index. The public reads were quality trimmed at Q25 with fastp and then assembled into clones with MiXCR by TCRdb, keeping productive beta chains. Under each unique CDR3 protein, matching rows form one entry showing the most common genes and DNA. TCRdb, not the original authors, processed these V and J calls. In all, the sample holds fewer than 650,000 distinct CDR3 sequences, and about 46% of those were seen once. Approximately 44% of the sample comes from the top ten.

The chain employs TRBV5-1 and TRBJ2-5; 11 central nucleotides agree with TRBD2. This TCR came from an adult woman with Graves' disease, either hyperthyroidism or ophthalmopathy (not recorded which). The sequencing sample was made of peripheral blood or thyroid tissue (not recorded which). At the DNA level, the sequence is TGCGCCAGCAGCCCCGGGACTAGCGGAGAGACCCAGTACTTC. This is translated as CASSPGTSGETQYF.